Listed below are T cell receptor beta chains from one sample, sequenced in a study of T cell responses to AZD1222 COVID-19 vaccine. Profiling relied on immunoSEQ multiplex PCR, and the TCRdb table lists in-frame clones only, not all of them. The sample has some 150,000 clones; approximately 90% are singletons. The sample consisted of peripheral blood, taken on day 0 of MenACWY control vaccination. These TCRs come from an adult in good health. CDR3s include the opening cysteine and the closing phenylalanine or tryptophan. A D gene is named only where the DNA matches it firmly. Clone sizes are given selectively: once, few, many, or a class where the clone is expanded.

j_gene	d_gene	abundance	v_gene	CDR3nt	CDR3aa
TRBJ2-1	TRBD2	NA	TRBV13	TGTGCCAGCGAGGTTGGGGGACTAGCGGGCCACAATGAGCAGTTCTTC	CASEVGGLAGHNEQFF
TRBJ1-1	TRBD1	once	TRBV28	TGTGCCAGCAGCCGATCATTGGACAGGAGCTTT	CASSRSLDRSF
TRBJ1-5	NA	NA	TRBV6-5	TGTGCCAGCAGGGGACTCAATCAGCCCCAGCATTTT	CASRGLNQPQHF
TRBJ1-6	NA	NA	TRBV9	TGTGCCAGCAGCCCCGCGGGACAAACGGGATCACCCCTCCACTTT	CASSPAGQTGSPLHF
TRBJ1-1	NA	NA	TRBV30	TGTGCCTGGAGCCATGGCGTCAAAGGGTCAGCTTTCTTT	CAWSHGVKGSAFF
TRBJ1-5	NA	NA	TRBV30	TGTGCCTGGAGTGGGGTGAATCAGCCCCAGCATTTT	CAWSGVNQPQHF
TRBJ1-5	TRBD1	NA	TRBV6-5	TGTGCCAGCAGAATACAGGGGGTGGGGGCCCAGCATTTT	CASRIQGVGAQHF
TRBJ2-6	NA	NA	TRBV7-8	TGTGCCAGCAGCACTGTTACCTCTGGGGCCAACGTCCTGACTTTC	CASSTVTSGANVLTF
TRBJ2-7	NA	NA	TRBV6-2/TRBV6-3	TGTGCCAGCAGTCGGGCCGGAACGGACTACGAGCAGTACTTC	CASSRAGTDYEQYF
TRBJ2-2	NA	few	TRBV7-3	TGTGCCAGCAGCTGGAACACCGGGGAGCTGTTTTTT	CASSWNTGELFF
TRBJ2-7	NA	NA	TRBV7-2	TGTGCCAGCAGCTTAGCGGTGGGCAGGTCCAGCTCCTACGAGCAGTACTTC	CASSLAVGRSSSYEQYF
TRBJ1-1	NA	NA	TRBV2	TGTGCCAGCAGTCTCAGCGCTGGTGTCACTGAAGCTTTCTTT	CASSLSAGVTEAFF
TRBJ2-7	TRBD1	NA	TRBV18	TGTGCCAGCTCACCTAGGACAGGAATGTCCTACGAGCAGTACTTC	CASSPRTGMSYEQYF
TRBJ2-7	NA	NA	TRBV6-6	TGTGCCAGCAGCGGCTGGGGCGAGCAGTACTTC	CASSGWGEQYF